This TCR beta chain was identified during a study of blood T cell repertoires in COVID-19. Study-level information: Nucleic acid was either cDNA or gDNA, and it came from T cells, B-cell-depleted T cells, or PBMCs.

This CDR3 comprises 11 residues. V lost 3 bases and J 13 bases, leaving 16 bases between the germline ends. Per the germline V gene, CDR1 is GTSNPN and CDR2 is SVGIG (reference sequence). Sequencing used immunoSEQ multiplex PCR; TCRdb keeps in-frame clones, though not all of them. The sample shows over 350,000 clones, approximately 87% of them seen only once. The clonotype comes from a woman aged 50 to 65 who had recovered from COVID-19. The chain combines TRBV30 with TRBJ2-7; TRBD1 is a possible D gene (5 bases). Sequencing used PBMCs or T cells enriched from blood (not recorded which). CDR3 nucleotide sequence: TGTGCCTGGAGCCTTCGACAGCCTACATACTTC. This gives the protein CAWSLRQPTYF.